The source of this TCR beta chain is a study of T-cell reconstitution after alpha-beta-depleted transplantation in children. This clonotype appeared many times. Unique molecular identifiers were incorporated into the prepared TCRbeta library. Each CDR3 protein gets one entry after TCRdb re-called the PCR reads with MiXCR. The sample holds around 500,000 distinct CDR3 sequences, about 21% seen once. The specimen comprised PBMCs, mostly from graft donor cells, sampled 360 days after TCRalphabeta/CD19-depleted stem cell transplant. The sequence was collected from a boy under two years old who had a stem cell transplant for acute myeloid leukemia, so the T cells may come from the graft donor.

For the CDR3, the DNA is TGTGCCGGTAGATGGACTAGTCTTTACAATGAGCAGTTCTTC. Translation: CAGRWTSLYNEQFF. V gene TRBV7-2 combines with J gene TRBJ2-1; 7 bases line up with TRBD2. This CDR3 spans 14 amino acids. With V trimmed by 11 bases and J by 4 bases, 11 bases remained unmatched. The germline V gene has CDR1 SGHTA and CDR2 FQGNSA.